In this sample, the clone carrying this T cell receptor (beta chain) turned up many times. Its antigen is not known. This specimen belongs to a study of metastatic and nonmetastatic thyroid tumors. Study conclusions and caveats: Benign nodules reportedly had significantly lower TCR beta diversity than malignant thyroid tumors in blood and tumor.

TCRdb used MiXCR to call clones anew from the PCR reads. The sample contains around 20,000 clones, about 20% of which appear only once. All patients were untreated before thyroid surgery. This sequence originates from a female donor with papillary thyroid cancer or a benign thyroid nodule (not recorded which). Some clones in this sample may be carry-over from other donors' samples. Sequencing was done on a sample of blood.

The CDR3 DNA reads as TGCAGTGCTAGCCCCTCGGGGCAGGGGGCGACGTTCTTC. It codes for CSASPSGQGATFF. The genes are TRBV20-1 and TRBJ2-1; 8 bases are a match to TRBD1. The CDR3 runs 13 residues. Germline-derived CDR1 and CDR2 are DFQATT and SNEGSKA (reference sequence). Trimming took 3 bases from V and 15 from J; bases not matched to a gene: 13.